This T cell receptor beta chain comes out of a study of blood T cell repertoires in COVID-19. Study background: COVID-19 samples from acute and convalescent phases originated in the United States, Italy and Spain. Nucleic acid was either cDNA or gDNA, and it came from T cells, B-cell-depleted T cells, or PBMCs.

The protocol was immunoSEQ multiplex PCR, while the TCRdb copy is restricted to in-frame clones and leaves out a portion. Here the sample spans a few hundred thousand clones, around nine tenths being singletons. Germline V gene lookup returns CDR1 SEHNR and CDR2 FQNEAQ (reference sequence). Trimming removed 0 bases at V and 4 bases at J, with 12 bases between. This CDR3 has 16 amino acids. Residents of 24 US areas, aged roughly 18 to 89 years, made up the participants. In assigning cohorts, the study relied on participant-reported clinical history. The sequence derives from a woman in her forties or fifties who had recovered from COVID-19. Material for sequencing was PBMCs or T cells enriched from blood (not recorded which). This chain uses TRBV7-9 with TRBJ1-4; D remains unclear. The CDR3 bases are TGTGCCAGCAGCTTAGCGATCACTCGCGTTAATGAAAAACTGTTTTTT. Translation gives CASSLAITRVNEKLFF.